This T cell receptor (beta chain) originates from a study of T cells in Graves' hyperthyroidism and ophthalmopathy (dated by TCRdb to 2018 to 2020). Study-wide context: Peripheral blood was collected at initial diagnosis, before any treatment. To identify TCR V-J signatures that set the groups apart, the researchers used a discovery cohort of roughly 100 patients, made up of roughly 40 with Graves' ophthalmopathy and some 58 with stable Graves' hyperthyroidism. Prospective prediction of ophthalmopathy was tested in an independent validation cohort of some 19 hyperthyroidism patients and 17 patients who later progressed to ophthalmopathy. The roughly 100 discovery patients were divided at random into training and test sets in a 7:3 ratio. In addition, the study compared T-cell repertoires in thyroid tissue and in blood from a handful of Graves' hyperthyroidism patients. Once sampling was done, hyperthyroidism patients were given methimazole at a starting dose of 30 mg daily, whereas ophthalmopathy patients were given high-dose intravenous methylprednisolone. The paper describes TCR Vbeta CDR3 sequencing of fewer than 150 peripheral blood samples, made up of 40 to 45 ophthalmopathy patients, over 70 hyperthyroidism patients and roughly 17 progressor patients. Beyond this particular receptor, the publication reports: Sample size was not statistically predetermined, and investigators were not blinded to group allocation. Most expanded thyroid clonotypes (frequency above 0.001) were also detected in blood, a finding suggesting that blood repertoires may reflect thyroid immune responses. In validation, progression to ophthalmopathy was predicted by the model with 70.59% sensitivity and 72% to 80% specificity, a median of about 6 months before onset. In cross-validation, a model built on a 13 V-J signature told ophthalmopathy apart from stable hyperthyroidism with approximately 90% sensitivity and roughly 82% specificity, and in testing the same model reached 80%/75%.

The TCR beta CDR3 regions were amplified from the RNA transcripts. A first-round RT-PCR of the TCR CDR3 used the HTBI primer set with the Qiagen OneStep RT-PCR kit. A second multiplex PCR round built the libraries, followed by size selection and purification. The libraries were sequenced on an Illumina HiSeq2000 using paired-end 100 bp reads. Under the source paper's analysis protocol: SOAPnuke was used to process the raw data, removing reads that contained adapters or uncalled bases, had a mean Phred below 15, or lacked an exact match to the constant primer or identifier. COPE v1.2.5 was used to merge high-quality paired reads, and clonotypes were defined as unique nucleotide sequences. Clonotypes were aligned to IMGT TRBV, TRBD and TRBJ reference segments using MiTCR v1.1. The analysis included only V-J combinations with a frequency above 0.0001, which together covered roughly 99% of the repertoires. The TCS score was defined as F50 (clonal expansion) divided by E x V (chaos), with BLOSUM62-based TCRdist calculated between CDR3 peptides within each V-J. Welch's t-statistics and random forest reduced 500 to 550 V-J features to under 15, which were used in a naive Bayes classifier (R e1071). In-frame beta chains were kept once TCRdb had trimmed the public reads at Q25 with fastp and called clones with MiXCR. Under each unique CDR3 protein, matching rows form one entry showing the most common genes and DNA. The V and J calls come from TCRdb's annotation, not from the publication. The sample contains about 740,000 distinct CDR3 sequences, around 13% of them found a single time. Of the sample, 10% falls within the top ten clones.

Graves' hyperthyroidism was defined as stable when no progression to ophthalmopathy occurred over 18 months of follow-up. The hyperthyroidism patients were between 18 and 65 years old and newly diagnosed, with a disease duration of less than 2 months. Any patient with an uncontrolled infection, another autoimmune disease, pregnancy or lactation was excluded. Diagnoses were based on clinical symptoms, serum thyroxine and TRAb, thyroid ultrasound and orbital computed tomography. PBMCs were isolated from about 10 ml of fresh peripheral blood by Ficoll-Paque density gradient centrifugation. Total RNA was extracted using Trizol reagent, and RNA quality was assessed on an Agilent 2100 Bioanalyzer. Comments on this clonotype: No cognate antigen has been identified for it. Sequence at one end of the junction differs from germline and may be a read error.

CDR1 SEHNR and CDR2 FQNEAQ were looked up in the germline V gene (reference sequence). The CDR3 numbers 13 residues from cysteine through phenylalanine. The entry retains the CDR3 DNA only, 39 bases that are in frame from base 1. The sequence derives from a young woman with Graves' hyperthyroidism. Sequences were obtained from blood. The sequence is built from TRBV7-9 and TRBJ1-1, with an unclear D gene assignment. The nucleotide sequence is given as TGTGTCAGCAGCCGTTACATGAACACTGAAGCTTTCTTT. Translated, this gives CVSSRYMNTEAFF. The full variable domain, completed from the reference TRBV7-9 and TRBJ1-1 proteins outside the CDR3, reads DTGVSQNPRHKITKRGQNVTFRCDPISEHNRLYWYRQTLGQGPEFLTYFQNEAQLEKSRLLSDRFSAERPKGSFSTLEIQRTEQGDSAMYLCVSSRYMNTEAFFGQGTRLTVV.